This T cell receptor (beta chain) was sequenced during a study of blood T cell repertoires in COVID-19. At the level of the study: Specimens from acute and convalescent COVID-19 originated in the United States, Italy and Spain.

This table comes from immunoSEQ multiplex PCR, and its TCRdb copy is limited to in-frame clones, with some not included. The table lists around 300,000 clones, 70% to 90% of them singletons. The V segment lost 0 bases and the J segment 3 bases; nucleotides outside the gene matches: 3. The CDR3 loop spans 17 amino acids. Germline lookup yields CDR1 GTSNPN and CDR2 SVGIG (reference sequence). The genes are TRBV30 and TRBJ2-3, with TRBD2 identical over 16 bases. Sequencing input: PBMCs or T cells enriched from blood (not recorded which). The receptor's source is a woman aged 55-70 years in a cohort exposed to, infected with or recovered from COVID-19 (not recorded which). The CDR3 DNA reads TGTGCCTGGAGTGTCGGGACTAGCGGGAGGGAGACAGATACGCAGTATTTT. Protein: CAWSVGTSGRETDTQYF.